The text below deals with one T cell receptor beta chain. Its antigen is not known. For the second PCR, which ran for about 7 to 11 cycles, a sample-barcoded 5' primer and a J-beta primer mix were used. A minimum of 2.5 million CDR3-containing paired-end reads was obtained for each sample. TCRdb fed the 5' RACE reads into MiXCR, producing one record per CDR3 protein. This sample has roughly 800,000 distinct CDR3 sequences, with roughly 60% found just once. The CDR3 contains 17 residues. J lost 5 bases, V lost 2 bases, and 14 bases had no gene match. Germline-derived CDR1 and CDR2 are MNHNY and SVGAGI (reference sequence). This entry is derived from a study of blood T cells in healthy people across ages. About the study: Template-switching capture recovered about one barcoded beta molecule per two T cells.

Individuals who donated were healthy Caucasians from Russia aged 6 to 90. Study-level results: A roughly linear age-dependent decrease characterized TCR beta diversity per million T cells.

The genes are TRBV6-6 and TRBJ2-7, with 8 bases fitting TRBD1. This receptor was identified in a man aged 25-40 years in good health. Material for sequencing was blood. The CDR3 DNA is TGTGCCAGCAGTTACATAATACTAGGACAGGGAGGCAACGAGCAGTACTTC. Its translation: CASSYIILGQGGNEQYF.